This T cell receptor beta chain was identified during a study of immune evolution from preneoplasia to lung adenocarcinoma. Macro-dissection enriched premalignant or tumor cells before nucleic acid extraction. Germline-derived CDR1 and CDR2 are GTSNPN and SVGIG (reference sequence). This CDR3 spans 11 amino acids. Trimming took 4 bases from V and 3 from J, leaving 4 bases between them. Profiled with immunoSEQ multiplex PCR; TCRdb holds only in-frame clones, not every one. The table shows more than 9,500 clones, with over 65% occurring only once. The material sequenced was FFPE tissue from an adenomatous hyperplasia lung lesion. Subset of the sample: atypical adenomatous hyperplasia (AAH), lung preneoplasia. V gene TRBV30 combines with J gene TRBJ1-3; D uncertain. The source of this sequence is a person aged 50-70 years with lung adenocarcinoma. CDR3 amino acids: CAWKVGNTIYF. In nucleotides, the CDR3 is TGTGCCTGGAAAGTTGGAAACACCATATATTTT. Full variable domain (outside the CDR3, taken from reference TRBV30 and TRBJ1-3): SQTIHQWPATLVQPVGSPLSLECTVEGTSNPNLYWYRQAAGRGLQLLFYSVGIGQISSEVPQNLSASRPQDRQFILSSKKLLLSDSGFYLCAWKVGNTIYFGEGSWLTVV.